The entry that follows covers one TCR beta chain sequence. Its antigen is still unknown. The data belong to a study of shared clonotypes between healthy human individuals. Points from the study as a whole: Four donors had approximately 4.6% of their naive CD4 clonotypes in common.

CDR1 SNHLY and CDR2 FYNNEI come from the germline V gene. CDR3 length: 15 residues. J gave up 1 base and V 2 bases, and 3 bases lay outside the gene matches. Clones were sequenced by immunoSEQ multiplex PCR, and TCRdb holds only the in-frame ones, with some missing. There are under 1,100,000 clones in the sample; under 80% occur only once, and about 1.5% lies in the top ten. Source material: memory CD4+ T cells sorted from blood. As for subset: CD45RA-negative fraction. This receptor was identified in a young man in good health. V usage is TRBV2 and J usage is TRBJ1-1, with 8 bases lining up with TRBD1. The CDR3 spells CASSESDRGNTEAFF. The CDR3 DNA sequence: TGTGCCAGCAGTGAAAGTGACAGGGGGAACACTGAAGCTTTCTTT. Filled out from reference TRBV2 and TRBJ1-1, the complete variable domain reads EPEVTQTPSHQVTQMGQEVILRCVPISNHLYFYWYRQILGQKVEFLVSFYNNEISEKSEIFDDQFSVERPDGSNFTLKIRSTKLEDSAMYFCASSESDRGNTEAFFGQGTRLTVV.